The text below deals with one T cell receptor (beta chain). As yet, its antigen is unknown. The data were obtained in a study of CD4+ T cells in melanoma. V gave up 6 bases and J gave up 5 bases; unmatched junction bases: 11. The CDR3 runs to 15 residues. Germline V gene data show CDR1 as MNHEY and CDR2 as SVGAGI. General study points: In melanoma, neoantigen-specific CD4+ T cells reportedly differed in differentiation state. A reported correlation linked neoantigen-specific CD4+ T cells to CD8+, macrophage and B cell function.

Some clones are missing from TCRdb's copy, which holds only in-frame ones; the method was immunoSEQ multiplex PCR. Found here are around 100,000 clones, about 92% of them singletons; the top ten hold 2.5% to 3.5%. The V call is TRBV6-5, the J call TRBJ1-2; 8 nucleotides line up with TRBD1. Sample: peripheral blood. This TCR was recovered from a human donor with melanoma. CDR3 protein: CASRTGQGEAYGYTF. The CDR3 nucleotides read TGTGCCAGCAGAACCGGACAGGGTGAGGCTTATGGCTACACCTTC.